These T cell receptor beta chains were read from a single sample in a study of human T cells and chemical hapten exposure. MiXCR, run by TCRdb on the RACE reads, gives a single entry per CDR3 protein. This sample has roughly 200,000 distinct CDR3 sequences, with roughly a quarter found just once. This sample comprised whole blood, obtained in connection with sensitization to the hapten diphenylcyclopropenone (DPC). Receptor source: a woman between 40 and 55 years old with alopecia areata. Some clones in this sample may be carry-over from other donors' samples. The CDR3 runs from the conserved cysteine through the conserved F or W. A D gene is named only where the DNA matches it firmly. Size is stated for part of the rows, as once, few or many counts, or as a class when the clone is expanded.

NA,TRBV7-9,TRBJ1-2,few,TGTGCCAGCAGCCAGGACTATGGCTACACCTTC,CASSQDYGYTF
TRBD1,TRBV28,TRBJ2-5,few,TGTGCCAGCAGTTTCCCCATATCTCGGACAGGGGAGAGAGAGACCCAGTACTTC,CASSFPISRTGERETQYF
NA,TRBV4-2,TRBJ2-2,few,TGTGCCAGCAGCCAAGTGGGGCGGGAAAGGGGCACCGGGGAGCTGTTTTTT,CASSQVGRERGTGELFF
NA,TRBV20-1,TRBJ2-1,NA,TGCAGTGCTAGTGGGGGTGGCTCACTACTAAATGAGCAGTTCTTC,CSASGGGSLLNEQFF
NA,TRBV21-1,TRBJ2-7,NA,TGTGCCAGCAGCAAAGCTCGGCCTAGCGGGAATTCATACGAGCAGTACTTC,CASSKARPSGNSYEQYF
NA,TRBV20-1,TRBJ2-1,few,TGCAGTGCTAGACCCATCGGAAGACTAGGCGGTGAGCAGTTCTTC,CSARPIGRLGGEQFF
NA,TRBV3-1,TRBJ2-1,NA,TGTGCCAGCAGCCGAGATACTAGAGGTGATGAGCAGTTCTTC,CASSRDTRGDEQFF
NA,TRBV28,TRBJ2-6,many,TGTGCCAGCAGTTTATCAGGGGTTGGGGCCAACGTCCTGACTTTC,CASSLSGVGANVLTF
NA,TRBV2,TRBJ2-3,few,TGTGCCAGCAGTGAAGTTCCCTCGGGTACGCAGTATTTT,CASSEVPSGTQYF
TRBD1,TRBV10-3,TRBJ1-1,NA,TGTGCCATCAGTCATTCCCGGGACAGGGGCACTGAAGCTTTCTTT,CAISHSRDRGTEAFF
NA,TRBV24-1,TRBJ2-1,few,TGTGCCACCAGTGATGTAGGCTATCGGGGCAATGAGCAGTTCTTC,CATSDVGYRGNEQFF
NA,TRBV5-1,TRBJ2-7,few,TGCGCCAGCAGCTTGGGCCTCGGCAGGGAGAACGAGCAGTACTTC,CASSLGLGRENEQYF
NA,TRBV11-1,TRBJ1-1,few,TGTGCCAGCAGCTTGACAGGATTAATGAACACTGAAGCTTTCTTT,CASSLTGLMNTEAFF
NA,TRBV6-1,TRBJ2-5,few,TGTGCCAGCAGCCGACGAGCCTGGGATGAGACCCAGTACTTC,CASSRRAWDETQYF
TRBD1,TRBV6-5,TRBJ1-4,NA,TGTGCCAGCAGTTACTCTGGACAGGGAGGGGGTGAAAAACTGTTTTTT,CASSYSGQGGGEKLFF
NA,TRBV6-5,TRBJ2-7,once,TGTGCCAGCAGTTACGGGCTGACCGCCTACGAGCAGTACTTC,CASSYGLTAYEQYF
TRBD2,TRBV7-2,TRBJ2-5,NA,TGTGCCAGCAGCTTCGGACTAGCGGGAGTCCCGGGCCGAGAGACCCAGTACTTC,CASSFGLAGVPGRETQYF
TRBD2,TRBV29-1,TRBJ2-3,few,TGCAGCGTCCGGGGACCTAAGCAAAATAGCGGGAGATCAGATACGCAGTATTTT,CSVRGPKQNSGRSDTQYF
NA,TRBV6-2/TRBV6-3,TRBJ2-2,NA,TGTGCCAGCAGTTACGCGCGGGACACCGGGGAGCTGTTTTTT,CASSYARDTGELFF
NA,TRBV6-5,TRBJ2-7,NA,TGTGCCAGCAGCTATAGCGGTTCCTCCTACGAGCAGTACTTC,CASSYSGSSYEQYF
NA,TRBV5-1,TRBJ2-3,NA,TGCGCCAGCTGGGACACCGGTGACCCGCAGTATTTT,CASWDTGDPQYF
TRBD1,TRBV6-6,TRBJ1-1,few,TGTGCCAGCAGCTACTTAGACAGGGGGAACACTGAAGCTTTCTTT,CASSYLDRGNTEAFF
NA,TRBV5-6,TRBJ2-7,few,TGTGCCAGCTGCTGGGACGCAGGGTACGAGCAGTACTTC,CASCWDAGYEQYF
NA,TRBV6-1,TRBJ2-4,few,TGTGCCAGCAGTGAACTCACACGGACACCGGGAAACATTCAGTACTTC,CASSELTRTPGNIQYF
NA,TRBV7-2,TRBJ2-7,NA,TGTGCCAGCAGCTCCCTAGGGCCCCAGAAGGGGTACGAGCAGTACTTC,CASSSLGPQKGYEQYF
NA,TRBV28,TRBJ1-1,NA,TGTGCCAGCAGCCCAGGGGTAAAGGTACCTTTCTTT,CASSPGVKVPFF
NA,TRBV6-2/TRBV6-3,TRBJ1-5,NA,TGTGCCAGCAGCCAATTCAGGGATCAGCCCCAGCATTTT,CASSQFRDQPQHF
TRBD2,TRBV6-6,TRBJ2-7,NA,TGTGCCAGCAGTTACGGGACTAAGTACGAGCAGTACTTC,CASSYGTKYEQYF